The 14 T cell receptor beta chains given below trace back to one sample, sequenced in a study of CD8 T cells in Susac syndrome. Reverse transcription of 0.5 to 1 ug RNA was carried out with random hexamers. TCRdb redid the calling of the immunoSEQ multiplex PCR reads with MiXCR, one entry per CDR3 protein. The sample has some 200,000 distinct CDR3 sequences; 85% to 95% are singletons. Sequenced input: CD8+ T cells from PBMCs. The origin of the receptors is a human donor with Susac syndrome.

The J gene is TRBJ2-7, the V gene TRBV7-9; weak D call: TRBD1 (6 bases). The germline V gene encodes CDR1 SEHNR and CDR2 FQNEAQ (reference sequence). The CDR3 has 15 amino acids. V was shortened by 6 bases and J by 4 bases, with 19 bases between the two germline ends. Here the CDR3 DNA reads TGTGCCAGCAGTCACTCTTACGGGACATCGTACGAGCAGTACTTC. Encoded protein: CASSHSYGTSYEQYF.

The V and J genes are TRBV2 and TRBJ2-1, with TRBD2 identical over 9 bases. Germline-derived CDR1 and CDR2 are SNHLY and FYNNEI. This CDR3 spans 14 amino acids. The V segment lost 4 bases and the J segment 7 bases; nucleotides outside the gene matches: 5. CDR3 sequence (DNA): TGTGCCAGCAGTGGTAGCGGGGGTGTGAATGAGCAGTTCTTC. This encodes CASSGSGGVNEQFF.

This clonotype has a handful of counts. The V call is TRBV20-1, the J call TRBJ2-7; D unclear. CDR3 size: 11 residues. The V end lost 3 bases, the J end lost 3 bases, and 6 bases lay between the germline ends. Germline V lookup: CDR1 DFQATT, CDR2 SNEGSKA (reference sequence). The CDR3 sequence is CSARTSYEQYF. CDR3 sequence (DNA): TGCAGTGCTAGGACCAGCTACGAGCAGTACTTC.

The rearrangement joins TRBV11-2 to TRBJ2-1; no firm D call. Germline V gives CDR1 SGHAT, CDR2 FQNNGV. Trimming pared 1 base from V and 2 bases from J, leaving 9 bases between. The CDR3 sequence is 15 residues long. The CDR3 spells CASSLGRLTYNEQFF. The CDR3 nucleotides read TGTGCCAGCAGCTTAGGGCGGCTAACCTACAATGAGCAGTTCTTC.

The chain recombines TRBV20-1 with TRBJ2-5; TRBD1 matches at 11 bases. V lost 6 bases, J lost 5 bases, and 5 bases stayed unmatched. Looked up from germline, CDR1 is DFQATT and CDR2 is SNEGSKA (reference sequence). The CDR3 extends over 13 amino acids. CDR3 sequence (DNA): TGCAGTGCCCCGGACAGGGGGCGCGAGACCCAGTACTTC. It codes for CSAPDRGRETQYF.

This chain connects TRBV24-1 to TRBJ2-6, with 7 bases aligning to TRBD1. The CDR3 is made up of 16 amino acids. Looked up from germline, CDR1 is KGHDR and CDR2 is SFDVKD. V lost 5 bases to trimming and J lost 3 bases; unmatched junction nucleotides: 6. The CDR3 reads CATSAPGTVGANVLTF. As DNA, the CDR3 is TGTGCCACCAGTGCTCCCGGGACAGTTGGGGCCAACGTCCTGACTTTC.

This chain joins TRBV4-1 and TRBJ2-3; D gene unclear. Trimming cost V 3 bases and J 3 bases, with 10 bases left between them. Germline CDR1 is MGHRA and CDR2 is YSYEKL. There are 14 residues in the CDR3. This CDR3 reads CASSHRTVTDTQYF. CDR3 nucleotide sequence: TGCGCCAGCAGCCACAGGACGGTTACAGATACGCAGTATTTT.

The chain recombines TRBV15 with TRBJ1-5; TRBD1 might be the D (5 bases). The CDR3 covers 16 residues. V was cut by 0 bases and J by 0 bases, with 9 bases left in between. Germline V CDR1 and CDR2: LNHNV, YYDKDF (reference sequence). The CDR3 reads CATSRDWGNSNQPQHF. The CDR3 DNA follows: TGTGCCACCAGCAGAGATTGGGGGAATAGCAATCAGCCCCAGCATTTT.

The chain couples TRBV13 to TRBJ2-4; 9 bases align to TRBD1. Germline trimming cut 5 bases from V and 9 bases from J; bases unmatched to any gene: 8. Germline CDR1 PRHDT, CDR2 FYEKMQ (reference sequence). The CDR3 runs to 14 residues. This CDR3 is CASSQGQGLVIQYF. The CDR3 DNA follows: TGTGCCAGCAGCCAGGGACAGGGCCTCGTCATTCAGTACTTC.

The chain combines TRBV28 with TRBJ1-2; D may be TRBD1 (6 bases). Trimming took 5 bases from V and 2 from J, leaving 9 bases between them. This CDR3 comprises 13 residues. Germline CDR1 and CDR2: MDHEN and SYDVKM. The DNA for the CDR3 is TGTGCCAGCAGTGAGGACAGCAACTATGGCTACACCTTC. Its protein product is CASSEDSNYGYTF.

This sequence joins TRBV6-5 and TRBJ2-1; either TRBD1 or TRBD2 may fit D (5 bases each). The CDR3 extends over 12 amino acids. Germline assignment: CDR1 MNHEY and CDR2 SVGAGI. With 2 bases removed from V and 6 bases from J, the gap between germline ends came to 5 bases. The CDR3 loop reads CASSYGGNEQFF. For the CDR3, the DNA is TGTGCCAGCAGTTACGGGGGCAATGAGCAGTTCTTC.

The count of this clonotype is one. The CDR3 DNA reads TGTGCCAGCAGCCACCGGACAGGGGGCGCGTATAATTCACCCCTCCACTTT. Its protein product is CASSHRTGGAYNSPLHF. V gene TRBV7-2 combines with J gene TRBJ1-6, with TRBD1 matching 11 bases. Unmatched junction bases numbered 7, after V lost 5 bases and J lost 4 bases. Germline CDR1 reads SGHTA; CDR2 reads FQGNSA. The CDR3 is made up of 17 amino acids.

The V and J genes are TRBV4-1 and TRBJ1-4; the D is unclear. Trimming removed 0 bases at V and 6 bases at J, with 14 bases between. The CDR3 has 16 amino acids. CDR1 MGHRA and CDR2 YSYEKL come from the germline V gene. In DNA form, the CDR3 reads TGCGCCAGCAGCCAAGATCAGGAGAGGGCCCATGAAAAACTGTTTTTT. It specifies CASSQDQERAHEKLFF.

The chain combines TRBV5-4 with TRBJ2-3; D gene ambiguous. The CDR3 has 20 residues. V lost 0 bases and J 4 bases, leaving 27 bases between the germline ends. Germline V lookup: CDR1 SGHNT, CDR2 YYREEE (reference sequence). The CDR3 coding sequence is TGTGCCAGCAGCTTGGGTGGTGTTTTGGGCATCGCTATTCCCCCAGATACGCAGTATTTT. The encoded protein is CASSLGGVLGIAIPPDTQYF. The variable domain in full, with the rest retrieved from reference TRBV5-4 and TRBJ2-3, is ETGVTQSPTHLIKTRGQQVTLRCSSQSGHNTVSWYQQALGQGPQFIFQYYREEENGRGNFPPRFSGLQFPNYSSELNVNALELDDSALYLCASSLGGVLGIAIPPDTQYFGPGTRLTVL.